These 14 T cell receptor beta chains share one sample of origin, sequenced in a study of cytomegalovirus exposure and HLA in healthy donors. The PCR contained 60 Vbeta and 13 Jbeta primers. Produced via immunoSEQ multiplex PCR; TCRdb's table is partial and in-frame only. The table lists 200,000 to 250,000 clones, more than 60% of them singletons. The material sequenced was PBMCs. The receptors here all came from a woman aged 60 to 75 in good health and CMV-seropositive.

This clone was seen a few times. The chain employs TRBV10-1 and TRBJ2-7; 11 positions agree with TRBD1. CDR1 and CDR2 (germline): WNHNN, SYGVQD (reference sequence). J was trimmed by 3 bases and V by 3 bases; bases with no gene match: 4. CDR3 length equals 15 residues. CDR3 nucleotides: TGCGCCAGCAGTGAATCCGGGACAGGGGGCTACGAGCAGTACTTC. It yields the protein CASSESGTGGYEQYF.

The genes are TRBV2 and TRBJ2-5; 12 nucleotides match TRBD2. V shed 5 bases and J 5 bases; nucleotides not matched to a gene: 12. The CDR3 covers 17 residues. CDR1 SNHLY and CDR2 FYNNEI come from the germline V gene. CDR3: CASSHSKTSGGRETQYF. For the CDR3, the DNA is TGTGCCAGCAGTCACAGCAAGACTAGCGGGGGTAGGGAGACCCAGTACTTC.

V is TRBV9 and J is TRBJ2-7; 9 bases map to TRBD2. J lost 5 bases, V lost 1 base, and 4 bases had no gene match. Germline V gene data show CDR1 as SGDLS and CDR2 as YYNGEE. This CDR3 is 14 amino acids long. CDR3 DNA: TGTGCCAGCAGCGTAAGCGGGAGGAAGGACGAGCAGTACTTC. This sequence encodes CASSVSGRKDEQYF.

The chain's CDR3 is CASSPRLLADNEQFF. The DNA for the CDR3 is TGTGCCAGCAGCCCCCGACTACTAGCGGACAATGAGCAGTTCTTC. The chain combines TRBV9 with TRBJ2-1; the match to TRBD2 covers 8 bases. CDR1 is SGDLS and CDR2 is YYNGEE in the germline V gene. The CDR3 runs 15 residues. Trimming removed 4 bases from V and 5 bases from J; junction bases left unmatched: 8.

V and J are TRBV19 and TRBJ2-4; D uncertain. The germline V gene encodes CDR1 LNHDA and CDR2 SQIVND (reference sequence). The CDR3 spans 12 residues. V lost 4 bases, J lost 8 bases, and 9 bases lay in between. The chain's CDR3 is CASSTNSDIQYF. CDR3 sequence (DNA): TGTGCCAGTAGTACCAACAGTGACATTCAGTACTTC.

The V and J genes are TRBV11-2 and TRBJ2-3; 7 positions match TRBD1. The CDR3 consists of 16 residues. The V and J ends lost 5 bases and 2 bases, in that order; junction bases with no gene match: 10. Germline V CDR1 and CDR2: SGHAT, FQNNGV. This CDR3 reads CASSGHRGQITDTQYF. The CDR3 DNA follows: TGTGCCAGCAGCGGACACAGGGGCCAAATCACAGATACGCAGTATTTT. Variable domain in full (rest from reference TRBV11-2 and TRBJ2-3): EAGVAQSPRYKIIEKRQSVAFWCNPISGHATLYWYQQILGQGPKLLIQFQNNGVVDDSQLPKDRFSAERLKGVDSTLKIQPAKLEDSAVYLCASSGHRGQITDTQYFGPGTRLTVL.

V is TRBV4-1 and J is TRBJ2-7; 14 nucleotides align to TRBD2. J gave up 3 bases and V 0 bases, and 10 bases lay outside the gene matches. The CDR3 runs to 19 residues. Germline CDR1 MGHRA, CDR2 YSYEKL. Written as DNA, the CDR3 is TGCGCCAGCAGCCAAGAAACAAGACTAGCGGGAGGGCCCCTCTACGAGCAGTACTTC. It specifies CASSQETRLAGGPLYEQYF.

This clone was counted only a few times. This chain connects TRBV11-2 to TRBJ1-1; D not resolved. Germline V CDR1 and CDR2: SGHAT, FQNNGV. The CDR3 is 15 residues long. V was shortened by 5 bases and J by 4 bases, with 17 bases between the two germline ends. The CDR3 bases are TGTGCCAGCAGCATGGTTATGGGCCGCGTCACTGAAGCTTTCTTT. This encodes CASSMVMGRVTEAFF.

The gene calls are TRBV6-1 and TRBJ2-3; 7 positions match TRBD1. The CDR3 contains 13 residues. V gave up 6 bases and J gave up 2 bases; unmatched junction bases: 2. From germline, CDR1 is MNHNS and CDR2 SASEGT. The CDR3 spells CASRGTVTDTQYF. DNA of the CDR3: TGTGCCAGCAGGGGGACAGTCACAGATACGCAGTATTTT.

J is TRBJ2-1 and V is TRBV5-1; 8 nucleotides agree with TRBD2. The V gene's germline CDR1 is SGHRS and CDR2 YFSETQ. Trimming at V came to 4 bases and at J to 7 bases, leaving 4 bases not matched to a gene. There are 13 residues in the CDR3. DNA of the CDR3: TGCGCCAGCAGCCCCGGGACTAGGAATGAGCAGTTCTTC. Its translation is CASSPGTRNEQFF.

The chain is built from TRBV27 and TRBJ2-1, with 7 nucleotides matching TRBD1. CDR1 and CDR2 (germline): MNHEY, SMNVEV (reference sequence). The J segment lost 4 bases and the V segment lost 5 bases, leaving 5 bases of the junction unmatched. The length of the CDR3 is 14 residues. The CDR3 bases are TGTGCCAGCAGTCGGACAGGAACATACAATGAGCAGTTCTTC. Translated, it gives CASSRTGTYNEQFF.

The J gene is TRBJ2-3, the V gene TRBV6-1; TRBD2 matches at 8 bases. The CDR3 runs 16 residues. Germline CDR1 MNHNS, CDR2 SASEGT. With 1 base clipped from V and 0 bases from J, the junction kept 3 bases outside the gene matches. In DNA, the CDR3 is TGTGCCAGCAGTGAAGGGACTAGCTGGAGCACAGATACGCAGTATTTT. Amino acids: CASSEGTSWSTDTQYF.

The chain uses TRBV9 and TRBJ2-5; TRBD1 matches 7 bases. The CDR3 contains 15 residues. With 3 bases clipped from V and 7 bases from J, the junction kept 12 bases outside the gene matches. Germline values: CDR1 SGDLS, CDR2 YYNGEE. CDR3 nucleotides: TGTGCCAGCAGCGCCCGTCCCGGGACAGAAGGGACCCAGTACTTC. It yields the protein CASSARPGTEGTQYF.

This clone was observed a few times. One end of the junction fails to match germline, which may point to a read error. The chain couples TRBV5-1 to TRBJ2-7; D call uncertain. CDR3 length: 9 residues. Germline V gene data show CDR1 as SGHRS and CDR2 as YFSETQ. This CDR3 reads CASSPPLEF. The CDR3 coding sequence is TGCGCCAGCAGCCCTCCATTAGAATTC.